This paragraph covers one T cell receptor (beta chain) sequence. The target antigen is unknown. The sample originates from a study of T cell repertoires in cytomegalovirus infection. TCRdb re-called the reads with MiXCR, one entry per CDR3 protein. This table has over 95,000 distinct CDR3 sequences, over 30% appearing once. CDR3 size: 17 residues. J gave up 7 bases and V 4 bases, and 16 bases lay outside the gene matches. Germline CDR1 SQVTM, CDR2 ANQGSEA. The sequence came from a human donor in good health (CMV status not recorded). Some clones in this sample may be carry-over from other donors' samples. The sample consisted of CD8+ T cells from cultured PBMCs, taken from culture after CMV antigen stimulation. The genes are TRBV29-1 and TRBJ1-4; 9 bases match TRBD1. The CDR3 region is CSVAGVQTGGQGEKLFF. CDR3 DNA: TGCAGCGTTGCTGGGGTGCAAACAGGGGGCCAGGGTGAAAAACTGTTTTTT.